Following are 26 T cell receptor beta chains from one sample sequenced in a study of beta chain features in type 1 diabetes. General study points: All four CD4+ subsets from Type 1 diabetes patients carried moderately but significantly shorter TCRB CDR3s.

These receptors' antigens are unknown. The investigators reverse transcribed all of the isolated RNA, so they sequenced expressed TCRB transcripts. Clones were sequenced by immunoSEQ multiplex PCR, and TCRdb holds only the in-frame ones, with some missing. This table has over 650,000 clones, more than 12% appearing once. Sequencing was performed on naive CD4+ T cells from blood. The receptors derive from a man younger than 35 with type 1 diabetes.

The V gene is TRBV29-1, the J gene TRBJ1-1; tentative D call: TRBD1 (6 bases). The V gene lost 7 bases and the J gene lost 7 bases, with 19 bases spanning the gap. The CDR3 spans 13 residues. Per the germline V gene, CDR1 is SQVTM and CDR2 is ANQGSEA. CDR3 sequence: CSAQGIRGGEAFF. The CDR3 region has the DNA TGCAGCGCCCAGGGGATCCGGGGTGGTGAAGCTTTCTTT.

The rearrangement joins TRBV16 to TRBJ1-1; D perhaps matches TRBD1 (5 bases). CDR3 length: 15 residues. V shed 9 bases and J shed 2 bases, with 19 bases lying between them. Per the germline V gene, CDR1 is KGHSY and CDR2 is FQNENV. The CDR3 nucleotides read TGTGCCAGTCAACCGACGGGGACTCAAAACACTGAAGCTTTCTTT. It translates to CASQPTGTQNTEAFF.

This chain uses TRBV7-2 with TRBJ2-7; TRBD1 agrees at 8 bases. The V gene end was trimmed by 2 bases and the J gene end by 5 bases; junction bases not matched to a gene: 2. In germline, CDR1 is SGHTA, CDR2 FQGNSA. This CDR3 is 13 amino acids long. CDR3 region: CASSLQGADEQYF. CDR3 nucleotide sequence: TGTGCCAGCAGCTTACAGGGGGCGGACGAGCAGTACTTC.

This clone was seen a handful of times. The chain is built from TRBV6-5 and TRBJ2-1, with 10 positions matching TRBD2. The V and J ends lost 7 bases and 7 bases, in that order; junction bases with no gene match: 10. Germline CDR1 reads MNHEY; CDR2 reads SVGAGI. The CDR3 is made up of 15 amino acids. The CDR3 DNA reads TGTGCCAGCAAGTTGAGGGCTAGCGGGAGTAATGAGCAGTTCTTC. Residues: CASKLRASGSNEQFF.

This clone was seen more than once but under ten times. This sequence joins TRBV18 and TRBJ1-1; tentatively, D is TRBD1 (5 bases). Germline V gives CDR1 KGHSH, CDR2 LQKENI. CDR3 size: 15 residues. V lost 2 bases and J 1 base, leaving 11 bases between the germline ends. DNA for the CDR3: TGTGCCAGCTCACCATTGGAGACAGCGAACACTGAAGCTTTCTTT. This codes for CASSPLETANTEAFF. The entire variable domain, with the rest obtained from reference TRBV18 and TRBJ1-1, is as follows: NAGVMQNPRHLVRRRGQEARLRCSPMKGHSHVYWYRQLPEEGLKFMVYLQKENIIDESGMPKERFSAEFPKEGPSILRIQQVVRGDSAAYFCASSPLETANTEAFFGQGTRLTVV.

The CDR3 DNA reads TGTGCCAGCAGCCCCCCCTGGGAGGGGGGGAGTGGCTACACCTTC. Protein product: CASSPPWEGGSGYTF. The chain uses TRBV7-9 and TRBJ1-2, with D tentatively TRBD1 (6 bases). Per germline, CDR1 SEHNR and CDR2 FQNEAQ (reference sequence). Trimming left V 5 bases short and J 7 bases short, with 20 bases between. The CDR3 is 15 amino acids.

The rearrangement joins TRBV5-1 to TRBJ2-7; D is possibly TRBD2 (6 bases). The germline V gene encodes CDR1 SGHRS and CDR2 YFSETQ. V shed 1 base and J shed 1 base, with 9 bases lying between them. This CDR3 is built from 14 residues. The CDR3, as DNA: TGCGCCAGCAGCTTGACTAGCCGTTCCTACGAGCAGTACTTC. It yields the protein CASSLTSRSYEQYF.

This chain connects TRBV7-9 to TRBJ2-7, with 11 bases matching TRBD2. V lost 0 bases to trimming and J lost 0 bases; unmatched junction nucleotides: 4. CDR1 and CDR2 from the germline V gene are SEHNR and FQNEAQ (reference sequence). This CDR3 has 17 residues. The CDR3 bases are TGTGCCAGCAGCTTAGCGACTAGCGGGACCGTCTCCTACGAGCAGTACTTC. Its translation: CASSLATSGTVSYEQYF. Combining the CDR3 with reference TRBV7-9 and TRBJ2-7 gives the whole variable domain DTGVSQNPRHKITKRGQNVTFRCDPISEHNRLYWYRQTLGQGPEFLTYFQNEAQLEKSRLLSDRFSAERPKGSFSTLEIQRTEQGDSAMYLCASSLATSGTVSYEQYFGPGTRLTVT.

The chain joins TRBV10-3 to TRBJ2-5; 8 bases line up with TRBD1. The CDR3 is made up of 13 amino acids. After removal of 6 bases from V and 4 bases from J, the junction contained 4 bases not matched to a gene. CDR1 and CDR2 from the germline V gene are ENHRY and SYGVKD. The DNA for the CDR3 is TGTGCCATCAGAACGACAGGGGCAGAGACCCAGTACTTC. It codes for CAIRTTGAETQYF.

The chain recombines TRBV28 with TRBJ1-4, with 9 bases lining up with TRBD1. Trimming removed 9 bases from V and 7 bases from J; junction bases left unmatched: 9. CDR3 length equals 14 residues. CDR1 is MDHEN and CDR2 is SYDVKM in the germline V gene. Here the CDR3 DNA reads TGTGCCAGTTGGGACGGGACAGGGAGTGAAAAACTGTTTTTT. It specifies CASWDGTGSEKLFF.

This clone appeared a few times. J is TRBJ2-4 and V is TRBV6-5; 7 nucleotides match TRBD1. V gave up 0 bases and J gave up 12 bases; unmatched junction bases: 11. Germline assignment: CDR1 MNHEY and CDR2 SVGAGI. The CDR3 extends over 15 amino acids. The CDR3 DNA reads TGTGCCAGCAGTTACTCGACATTGTTGGGGGACAGTCAGTACTTC. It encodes CASSYSTLLGDSQYF.

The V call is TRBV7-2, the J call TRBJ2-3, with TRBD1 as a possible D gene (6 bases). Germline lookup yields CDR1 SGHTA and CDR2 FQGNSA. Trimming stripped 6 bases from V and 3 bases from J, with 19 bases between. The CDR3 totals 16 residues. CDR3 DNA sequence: TGTGCCAGCAGTCGAGGTGTCCAGGGGCGAACAGATACGCAGTATTTT. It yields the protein CASSRGVQGRTDTQYF.

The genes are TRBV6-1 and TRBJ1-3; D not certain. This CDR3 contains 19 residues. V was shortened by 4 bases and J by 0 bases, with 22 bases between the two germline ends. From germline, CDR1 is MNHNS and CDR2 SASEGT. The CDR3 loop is CASSAATLRYGLSGNTIYF. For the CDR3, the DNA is TGTGCCAGCAGTGCCGCGACACTCCGTTATGGGCTCTCTGGAAACACCATATATTTT.

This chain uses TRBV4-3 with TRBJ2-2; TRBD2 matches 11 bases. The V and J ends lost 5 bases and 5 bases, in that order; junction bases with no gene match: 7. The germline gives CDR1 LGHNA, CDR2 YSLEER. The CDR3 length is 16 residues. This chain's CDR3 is CASSFSGGESTGELFF. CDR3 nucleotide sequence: TGCGCCAGCAGCTTTAGCGGGGGGGAGTCTACCGGGGAGCTGTTTTTT.

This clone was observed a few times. CDR3 sequence: CASTEPTGLSDEQYF. The CDR3 DNA follows: TGTGCCAGCACCGAACCAACAGGTTTGAGTGACGAGCAGTACTTC. The rearrangement joins TRBV28 to TRBJ2-7, with D possibly being TRBD1 (5 bases). The CDR3 is 15 amino acids. From germline, CDR1 is MDHEN and CDR2 SYDVKM. V was trimmed by 7 bases and J by 5 bases, leaving 21 bases between them.

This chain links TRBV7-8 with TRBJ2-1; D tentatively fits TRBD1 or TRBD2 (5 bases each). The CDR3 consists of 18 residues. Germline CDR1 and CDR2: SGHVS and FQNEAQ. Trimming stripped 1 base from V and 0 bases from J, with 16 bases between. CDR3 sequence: CASSLEGPSLSSYNEQFF. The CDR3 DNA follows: TGTGCCAGCAGCTTAGAGGGGCCTAGCCTAAGCTCCTACAATGAGCAGTTCTTC.

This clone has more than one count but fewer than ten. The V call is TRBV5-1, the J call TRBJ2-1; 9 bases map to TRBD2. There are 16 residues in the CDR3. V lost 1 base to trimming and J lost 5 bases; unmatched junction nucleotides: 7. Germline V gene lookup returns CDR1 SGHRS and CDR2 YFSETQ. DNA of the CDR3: TGCGCCAGCAGCTTGATGGGCGGGAGGGCCCACAATGAGCAGTTCTTC. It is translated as CASSLMGGRAHNEQFF.

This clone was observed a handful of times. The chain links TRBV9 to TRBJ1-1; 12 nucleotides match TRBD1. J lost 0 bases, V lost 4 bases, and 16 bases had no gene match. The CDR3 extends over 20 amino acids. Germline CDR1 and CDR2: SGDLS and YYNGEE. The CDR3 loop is CASSPGTGGAGVRMNTEAFF. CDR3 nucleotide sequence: TGTGCCAGCAGCCCCGGGACAGGGGGCGCCGGAGTGAGGATGAACACTGAAGCTTTCTTT.

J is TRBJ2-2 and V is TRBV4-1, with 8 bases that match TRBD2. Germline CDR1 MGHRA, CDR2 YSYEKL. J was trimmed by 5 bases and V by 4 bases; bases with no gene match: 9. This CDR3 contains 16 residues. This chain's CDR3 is CASSLDSGSATGELFF. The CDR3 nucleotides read TGCGCCAGCAGCCTGGACAGCGGGAGTGCTACCGGGGAGCTGTTTTTT.

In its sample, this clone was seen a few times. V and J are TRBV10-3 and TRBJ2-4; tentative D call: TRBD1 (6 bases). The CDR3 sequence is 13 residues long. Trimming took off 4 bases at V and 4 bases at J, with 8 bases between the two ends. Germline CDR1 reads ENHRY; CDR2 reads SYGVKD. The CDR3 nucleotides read TGTGCCATCAGTGGGACAGCTAAAAACATTCAGTACTTC. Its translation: CAISGTAKNIQYF.

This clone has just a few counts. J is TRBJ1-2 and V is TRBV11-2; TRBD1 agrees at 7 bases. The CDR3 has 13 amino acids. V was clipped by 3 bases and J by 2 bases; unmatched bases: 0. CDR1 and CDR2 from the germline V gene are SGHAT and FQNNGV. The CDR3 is CASSLDRNYGYTF. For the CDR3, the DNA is TGTGCCAGCAGCTTGGACAGGAACTATGGCTACACCTTC. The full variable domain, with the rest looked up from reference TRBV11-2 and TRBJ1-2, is EAGVAQSPRYKIIEKRQSVAFWCNPISGHATLYWYQQILGQGPKLLIQFQNNGVVDDSQLPKDRFSAERLKGVDSTLKIQPAKLEDSAVYLCASSLDRNYGYTFGSGTRLTVV.

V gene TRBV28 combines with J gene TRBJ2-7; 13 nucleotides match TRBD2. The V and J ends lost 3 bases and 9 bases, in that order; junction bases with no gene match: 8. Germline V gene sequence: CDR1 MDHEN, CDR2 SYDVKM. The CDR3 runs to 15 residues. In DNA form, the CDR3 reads TGTGCCAGCAGTTTTTTGACTAGCGGGGGGAAGGGGCAGTACTTC. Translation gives CASSFLTSGGKGQYF.

DNA of the CDR3: TGTGCCAGCAGCTTGGGACTAGCGGGAATCACCGGGGAGCTGTTTTTT. It yields the protein CASSLGLAGITGELFF. The chain is built from TRBV11-2 and TRBJ2-2, with TRBD2 identical over 13 bases. Germline loops: CDR1 SGHAT, CDR2 FQNNGV. This CDR3 has 16 amino acids. The J segment lost 4 bases and the V segment lost 3 bases, leaving 2 bases of the junction unmatched.

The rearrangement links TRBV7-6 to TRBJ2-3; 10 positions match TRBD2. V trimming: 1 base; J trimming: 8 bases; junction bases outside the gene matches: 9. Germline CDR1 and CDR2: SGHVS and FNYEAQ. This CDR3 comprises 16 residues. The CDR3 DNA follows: TGTGCCAGCAGCTTAGGACTAGCGGGTACCCTAGGTACGCAGTATTTT. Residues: CASSLGLAGTLGTQYF. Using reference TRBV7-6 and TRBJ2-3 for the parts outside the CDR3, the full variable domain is GAGVSQSPRYKVTKRGQDVALRCDPISGHVSLYWYRQALGQGPEFLTYFNYEAQQDKSGLPNDRFSAERPEGSISTLTIQRTEQRDSAMYRCASSLGLAGTLGTQYFGPGTRLTVL.

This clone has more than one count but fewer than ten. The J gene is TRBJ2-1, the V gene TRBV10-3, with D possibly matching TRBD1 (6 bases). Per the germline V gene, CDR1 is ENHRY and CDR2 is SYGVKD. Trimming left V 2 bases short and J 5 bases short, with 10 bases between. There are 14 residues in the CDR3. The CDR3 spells CAISEPRQDNEQFF. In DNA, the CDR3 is TGTGCCATCAGTGAGCCTCGACAGGACAATGAGCAGTTCTTC.

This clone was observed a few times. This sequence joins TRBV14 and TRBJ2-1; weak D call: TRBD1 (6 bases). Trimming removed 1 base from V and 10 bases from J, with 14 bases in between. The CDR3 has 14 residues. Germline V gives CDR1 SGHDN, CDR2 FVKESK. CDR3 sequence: CASSQVNGGREQFF. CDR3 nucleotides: TGTGCCAGCAGCCAAGTAAATGGGGGCAGGGAGCAGTTCTTC.